This TCR beta chain comes out of a study of cytomegalovirus exposure and HLA in healthy donors. For the study at large: Samples from HLA-typed donors yielded about 85 million unique TCRs in an early data release. Study-level results: Reports indicated that the classifier achieved high specificity and sensitivity in diagnosing cytomegalovirus status. Near-uniform donor sequencing depth was presumed by presence/absence analyses. Rates of TCR association differed by HLA locus in a later analysis, with DRB1 highest and HLA-C lowest.

On this clone itself: Antigen unknown.

PCR primers comprised 60 Vbeta and 13 Jbeta primers. Method: immunoSEQ multiplex PCR; TCRdb's copy keeps in-frame clones and lacks some. This sample has tens of thousands of clones, with 67% found just once. V was shortened by 3 bases and J by 5 bases, with 20 bases between the two germline ends. Germline CDR1 reads SGHKS; CDR2 reads YYEKEE (reference sequence). CDR3 length: 16 amino acids. The sequence came from a man aged 25-40 years in good health and CMV-seronegative. This chain uses TRBV5-5 with TRBJ1-1; possibly TRBD1 for D (5 bases). Sequencing was done on a sample of PBMCs. CDR3 DNA sequence: TGTGCCAGCAGCTCGGCAGGTTCAGGGTGGGTTACTGAAGCTTTCTTT. Translated: CASSSAGSGWVTEAFF.